This T cell receptor (beta chain) was captured in a study of blood T cell repertoires in COVID-19 (dated by TCRdb to between 2020 and 2021). For context, the study as a whole: Collaborator samples came from the United States, Italy and Spain and covered acute and convalescent phases of COVID-19. Deeply sampled blood TCRbeta repertoires from subjects exposed to, actively infected with, or recovered from COVID-19 were included in the dataset. The repertoires were released in a freely available public database intended as a resource for research on the immune response to SARS-CoV-2. The prospective study material was composed of cDNA or gDNA derived from T cells, B-cell-depleted T cells, or PBMCs. Sample metadata almost always included a de-identified subject ID, COVID-19 status, age in years and sex. Where HLA class I and class II types were available, the types were taken from metadata supplied by the sample provider, not from assay-based typing. Samples were obtained from the ongoing ImmuneRACE study (first 160 participants) and from over a thousand subjects provided by 6 global collaborators. Beyond this particular receptor, the publication reports: How much clinical and demographic metadata was included differed by source and by participant, and the metadata was provided uncurated.

Participants in the prospective study were aged roughly 18 to 89 years, lived in some 24 United States geographic areas, and enrolled through a virtual design. In the prospective study, participants were assigned to cohorts based on the clinical history participants reported in a screening survey and a study questionnaire. Recovered participants in ImmuneRACE Cohort 3 were defined as having two consecutive negative NP/OP PCR tests, clearance from a healthcare professional, or resolution of symptoms. Mobile phlebotomists in the prospective study collected whole blood, serum and a nasopharyngeal or oropharyngeal swab from every participant. Over a roughly 2-month period, participants in the prospective study had the option of providing additional blood draws and questionnaires. Blood samples from the prospective study were shipped frozen or at room temperature prior to DNA extraction. The germline V gene gives CDR1 as SGDLS and CDR2 as YYNGEE. There are 16 amino acids in the CDR3, from cysteine to phenylalanine inclusive. The entry retains the CDR3 DNA only, 48 bases that are in frame from base 1. The V and J ends are trimmed by 0 bases and 4 bases, leaving 16 bases between them.

Worth noting for this clone: Its antigen target is currently unknown. The record has no base qualities; no much larger clone is one base away.

The immunoSEQ Assay, a bias-controlled multiplex PCR, was used to amplify TCRbeta CDR3 regions from genomic DNA. In the paper's pipeline: The number of nucleated cells in each sample was estimated from the amplification of reference gene primers within the assay. To quantify the absolute abundance of each unique TCRbeta CDR3 rearrangement, sequence reads were collapsed and filtered. Productive Simpson clonality was computed per sample as the square root of Simpson's diversity index over productive rearrangements. The immuneACCESS repertoire file appears here via TCRdb, limited to in-frame rearrangements. These files lack a portion of the clones; in checked studies, under half of the deficit traces to unresolved V genes, and the cause of the others is not known. V and J calls and clone size are those listed in that table; D and trimming were worked out from the DNA. In this sample the table shows some 170,000 clones, 75% to 85% of which occur a single time. The ten largest clonotypes hold around 6.1% of the sample.

This chain joins TRBV9 to TRBJ2-5; the D region possibly corresponds to TRBD2 (7 bases align). The receptor comes from a man aged 40-49 years who had recovered from COVID-19. Sequenced sample: PBMCs or T cells enriched from blood (not recorded which). The CDR3 amino acid sequence is: CASSVGTRGAGETQYF. Here is the DNA: TGTGCCAGCAGCGTAGGGACCCGGGGGGCCGGAGAGACCCAGTACTTC. Reference TRBV9 and TRBJ2-5 proteins supply the regions before and after the CDR3; the full variable domain is: DSGVTQTPKHLITATGQRVTLRCSPRSGDLSVYWYQQSLDQGLQFLIQYYNGEERAKGNILERFSAQQFPDLHSELNLSSLELGDSALYFCASSVGTRGAGETQYFGPGTRLLVL.